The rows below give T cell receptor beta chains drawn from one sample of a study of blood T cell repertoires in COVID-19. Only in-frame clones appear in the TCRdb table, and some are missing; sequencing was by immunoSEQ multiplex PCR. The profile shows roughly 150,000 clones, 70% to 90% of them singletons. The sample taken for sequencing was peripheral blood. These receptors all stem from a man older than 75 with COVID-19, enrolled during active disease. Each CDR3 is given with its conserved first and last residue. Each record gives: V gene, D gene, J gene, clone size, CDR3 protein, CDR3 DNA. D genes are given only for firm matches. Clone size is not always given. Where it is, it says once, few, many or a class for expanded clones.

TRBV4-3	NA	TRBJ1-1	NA	CASSPGGRTEAFF	TGCGCCAGCAGCCCCGGGGGTAGAACTGAAGCTTTCTTT
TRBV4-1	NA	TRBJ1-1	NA	CASSQDLSGRLSFFF	TGCGCCAGCAGCCAAGATTTAAGCGGTAGGCTTAGTTTCTTCTTT
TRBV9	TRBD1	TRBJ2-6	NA	CASSRTGGSSGANVLTF	TGTGCCAGCAGCCGGACAGGGGGCTCCTCTGGGGCCAACGTCCTGACTTTC
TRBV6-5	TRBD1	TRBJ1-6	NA	CASSLRDRGSPLHF	TGTGCCAGCAGTTTGAGGGACAGGGGGTCACCCCTCCACTTT
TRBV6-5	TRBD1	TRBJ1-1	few	CASSYHPSETGTEAFF	TGTGCCAGCAGTTACCACCCATCCGAGACAGGGACTGAAGCTTTCTTT
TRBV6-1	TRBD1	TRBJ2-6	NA	CASSEEGAGGANVLTF	TGTGCCAGCAGTGAAGAGGGGGCGGGTGGGGCCAACGTCCTGACTTTC
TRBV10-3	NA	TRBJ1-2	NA	CAISDNSNYGYTF	TGTGCCATCAGTGATAACAGTAACTATGGCTACACCTTC
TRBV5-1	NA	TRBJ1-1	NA	CASSQSSGTEAFF	TGCGCCAGCAGCCAAAGTTCCGGGACTGAAGCTTTCTTT
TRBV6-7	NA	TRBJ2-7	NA	CASSRPTAFYEQYF	TGTGCCAGCAGTCGACCCACAGCTTTCTACGAGCAGTACTTC
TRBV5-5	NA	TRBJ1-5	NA	CASSLGRYQPQHF	TGTGCCAGCAGCTTGGGGAGATATCAGCCCCAGCATTTT
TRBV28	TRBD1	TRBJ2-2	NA	CASSWDRGSGGELFF	TGTGCCAGCAGCTGGGACAGGGGGAGTGGCGGGGAGCTGTTTTTT
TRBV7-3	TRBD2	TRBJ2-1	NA	CASRLTGSGGGNEQFF	TGTGCCAGCAGGTTGACAGGTAGCGGGGGAGGAAATGAGCAGTTCTTC
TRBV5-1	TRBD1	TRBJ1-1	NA	CASSEGQGGSVAFF	TGCGCCAGCAGCGAAGGACAGGGGGGGAGTGTAGCTTTCTTT
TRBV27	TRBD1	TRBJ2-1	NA	CASSLSPTGDNEQFF	TGTGCCAGCAGTTTATCGCCGACAGGGGACAATGAGCAGTTCTTC
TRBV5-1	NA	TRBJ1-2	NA	CASSLGRRNYNYGYTF	TGCGCCAGCAGCTTGGGGAGACGGAATTATAACTATGGCTACACCTTC
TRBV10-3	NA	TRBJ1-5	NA	CAISDLANQPQHF	TGTGCCATCAGTGATTTGGCCAATCAGCCCCAGCATTTT
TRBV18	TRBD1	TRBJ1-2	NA	CASSPAPWDRKYYGYTF	TGTGCCAGCTCACCGGCCCCTTGGGACAGGAAATACTATGGCTACACCTTC
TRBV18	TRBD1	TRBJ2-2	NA	CASSPSTGDTGELFF	TGTGCCAGCTCACCTTCGACAGGGGACACCGGGGAGCTGTTTTTT
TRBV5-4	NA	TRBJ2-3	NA	CASSPRNWASTDTQYF	TGTGCCAGCAGCCCCCGTAACTGGGCCTCCACAGATACGCAGTATTTT
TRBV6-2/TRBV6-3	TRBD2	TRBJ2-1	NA	CASSRPGSSGYNEQFF	TGTGCCAGCAGTCGCCCCGGGTCTAGCGGATACAATGAGCAGTTCTTC
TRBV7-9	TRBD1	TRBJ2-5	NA	CASSSRQGVIETQYF	TGTGCCAGCAGCTCCAGACAGGGCGTAATAGAGACCCAGTACTTC
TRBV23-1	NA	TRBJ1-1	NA	CASSQLRNTEAFF	TGCGCCAGCAGTCAATTGCGGAACACTGAAGCTTTCTTT
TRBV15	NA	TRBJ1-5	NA	CATSPRATVRNQPQHF	TGTGCCACCAGCCCTAGGGCGACAGTCCGCAATCAGCCCCAGCATTTT
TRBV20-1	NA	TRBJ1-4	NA	CSARQGEKLFF	TGCAGTGCTAGACAGGGGGAAAAACTGTTTTTT
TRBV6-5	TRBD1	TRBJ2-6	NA	CASIRQGAGANVLTF	TGTGCCAGCATCCGACAGGGGGCCGGGGCCAACGTCCTGACTTTC
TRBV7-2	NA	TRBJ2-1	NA	CASSPNTRVSPSYNEQFF	TGTGCCAGCAGCCCTAATACTAGAGTGTCTCCCTCCTACAATGAGCAGTTCTTC
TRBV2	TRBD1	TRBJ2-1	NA	CASSPPGQGSDEQFF	TGTGCCAGCAGCCCTCCGGGACAGGGAAGCGATGAGCAGTTCTTC
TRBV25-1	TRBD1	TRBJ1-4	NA	CASSEWGTGGQDEKLFF	TGTGCCAGCAGTGAATGGGGGACAGGGGGCCAGGATGAAAAACTGTTTTTT
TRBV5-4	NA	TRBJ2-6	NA	CASSLARAGANVLTF	TGTGCCAGCAGCTTGGCCCGGGCTGGGGCCAACGTCCTGACTTTC
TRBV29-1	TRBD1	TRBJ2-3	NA	CSVEGTDRDASTDTQYF	TGCAGCGTGGAGGGAACGGACAGGGACGCTAGCACAGATACGCAGTATTTT
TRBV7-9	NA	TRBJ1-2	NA	CASSPAGFGYTF	TGTGCCAGCAGCCCCGCGGGTTTTGGCTACACCTTC
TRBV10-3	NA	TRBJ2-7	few	CAISADITGNSGEQYF	TGTGCCATCAGCGCCGATATAACCGGGAACAGTGGCGAGCAGTACTTC
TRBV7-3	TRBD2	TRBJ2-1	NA	CASSSRGGLYNEQFF	TGTGCCAGCAGCTCCCGGGGGGGTTTGTACAATGAGCAGTTCTTC
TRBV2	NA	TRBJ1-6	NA	CASNGVYSPLHF	TGTGCCAGCAACGGGGTCTATTCACCCCTCCACTTT
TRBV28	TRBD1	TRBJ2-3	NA	CASSPPTGGGTDTQYF	TGTGCCAGCAGTCCCCCGACAGGGGGCGGAACAGATACGCAGTATTTT
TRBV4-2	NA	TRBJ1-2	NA	CASSQTRITYGYTF	TGTGCCAGCAGCCAAACGCGGATAACATATGGCTACACCTTC
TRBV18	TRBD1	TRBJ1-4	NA	CASSPGQLVNEKLFF	TGTGCCAGCTCACCGGGACAGCTAGTTAATGAAAAACTGTTTTTT
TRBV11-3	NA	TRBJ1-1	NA	CASSLGTLNTEAFF	TGTGCCAGCAGCTTAGGGACACTGAACACTGAAGCTTTCTTT
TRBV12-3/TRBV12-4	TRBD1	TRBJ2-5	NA	CASSLGTGKGEYF	TGTGCCAGCAGTTTGGGGACAGGGAAAGGGGAATACTTC
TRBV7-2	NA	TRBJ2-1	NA	CASSLSGRSEGEQFF	TGTGCCAGCAGCTTGTCCGGCCGTTCGGAGGGTGAGCAGTTCTTC
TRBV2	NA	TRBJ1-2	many	CASSEAYGRNYGYTF	TGTGCCAGCAGTGAAGCTTACGGTCGTAACTATGGCTACACCTTC
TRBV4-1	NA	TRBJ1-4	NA	CASRAANEKLFF	TGCGCCAGCAGGGCGGCTAATGAAAAACTGTTTTTT
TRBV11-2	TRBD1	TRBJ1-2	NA	CASSLTGGVDGYTF	TGTGCCAGCAGTCTGACAGGGGGCGTCGATGGCTACACCTTC
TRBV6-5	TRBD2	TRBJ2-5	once	CASSSLGGAGETQYF	TGTGCCAGCAGTTCCCTCGGGGGGGCGGGGGAGACCCAGTACTTC
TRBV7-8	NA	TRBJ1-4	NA	CASSPLQGTEEKLFF	TGTGCCAGCAGCCCCCTACAGGGTACCGAAGAAAAACTGTTTTTT
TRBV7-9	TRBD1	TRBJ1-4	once	CASSQRQGDEKLFF	TGTGCCAGCAGCCAGAGACAGGGTGATGAAAAACTGTTTTTT
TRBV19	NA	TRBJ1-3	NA	CASSTQGAGNTIYF	TGTGCCAGTAGTACACAGGGTGCTGGAAACACCATATATTTT
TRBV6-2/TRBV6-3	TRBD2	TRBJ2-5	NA	CASSFLLAGGPETQYF	TGTGCCAGCAGTTTCCTCCTCGCGGGGGGGCCGGAGACCCAGTACTTC
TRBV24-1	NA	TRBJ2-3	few	CATAGGAQDTQYF	TGTGCCACCGCTGGCGGGGCCCAAGATACGCAGTATTTT
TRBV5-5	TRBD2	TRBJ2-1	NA	CASSLVSTSGGYHNEQFF	TGTGCCAGCAGCTTGGTTTCGACTAGCGGGGGGTACCACAATGAGCAGTTCTTC